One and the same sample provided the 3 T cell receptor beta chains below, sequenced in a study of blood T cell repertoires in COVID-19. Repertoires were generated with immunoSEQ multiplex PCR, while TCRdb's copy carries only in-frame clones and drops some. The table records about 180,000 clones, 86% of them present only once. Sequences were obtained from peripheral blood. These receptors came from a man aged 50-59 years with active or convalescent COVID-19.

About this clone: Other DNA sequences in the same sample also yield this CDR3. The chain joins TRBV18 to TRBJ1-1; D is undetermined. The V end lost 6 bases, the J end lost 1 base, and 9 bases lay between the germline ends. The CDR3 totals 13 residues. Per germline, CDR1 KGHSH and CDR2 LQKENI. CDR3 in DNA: TGTGCCAGCTCCCGGTCAGGGAACACTGAAGCTTTCTTT. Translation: CASSRSGNTEAFF.

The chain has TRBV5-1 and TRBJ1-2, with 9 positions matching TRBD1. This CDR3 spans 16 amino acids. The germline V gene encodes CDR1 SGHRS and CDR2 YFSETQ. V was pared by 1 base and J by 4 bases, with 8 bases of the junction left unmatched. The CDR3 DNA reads TGCGCCAGCAGCTTGCTCACAGGGGGCGAAGGCTATGGCTACACCTTC. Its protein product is CASSLLTGGEGYGYTF.

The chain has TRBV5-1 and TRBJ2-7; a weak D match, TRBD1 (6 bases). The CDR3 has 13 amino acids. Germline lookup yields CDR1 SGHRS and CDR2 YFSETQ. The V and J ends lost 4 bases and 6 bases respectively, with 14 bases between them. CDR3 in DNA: TGCGCCAGCAGCCTCGGGACACTGGGCGAGCAGTACTTC. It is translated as CASSLGTLGEQYF.